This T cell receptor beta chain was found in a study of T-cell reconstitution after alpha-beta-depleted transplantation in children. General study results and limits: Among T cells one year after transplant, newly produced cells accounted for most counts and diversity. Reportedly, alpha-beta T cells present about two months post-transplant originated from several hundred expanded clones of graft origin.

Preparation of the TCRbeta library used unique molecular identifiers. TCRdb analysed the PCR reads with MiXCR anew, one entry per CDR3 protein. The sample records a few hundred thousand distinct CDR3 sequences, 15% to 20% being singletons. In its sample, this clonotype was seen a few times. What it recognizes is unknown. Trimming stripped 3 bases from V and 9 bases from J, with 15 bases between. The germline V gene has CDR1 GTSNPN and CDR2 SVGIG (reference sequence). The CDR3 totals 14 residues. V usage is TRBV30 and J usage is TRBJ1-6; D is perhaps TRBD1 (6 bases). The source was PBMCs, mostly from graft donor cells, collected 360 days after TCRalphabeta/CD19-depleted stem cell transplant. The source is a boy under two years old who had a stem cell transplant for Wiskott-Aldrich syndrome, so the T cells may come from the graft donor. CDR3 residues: CAWSVERGSSPLHF. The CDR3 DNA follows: TGTGCCTGGAGCGTGGAAAGGGGGAGTTCACCCCTCCACTTT.